The T cell receptor beta chain described here comes from a study of T cell changes during pregnancy in multiple sclerosis (dated by TCRdb to the late 2010s). Background on the whole study: Changes in the T cell repertoire over the course of pregnancy were examined in this study in women with multiple sclerosis.

Library preparation was by the immunoSEQ multiplex PCR assay. TCRdb stores this immuneACCESS table with in-frame sequences only. Part of the clones is absent; in the studies checked, under half of the shortfall reflects unresolved V genes, and no reason is known for the rest. The sample table lists tens of thousands of clones, roughly 93% of them with a count of one. The ten largest clones add up to roughly 2.5% of the sample. As regards this clone: Which antigen it targets is not known. Per-base qualities were not stored, and no clone one base away is much larger.

As encoded in the germline V gene, CDR1 is SGHDT while CDR2 is YYEEEE. The CDR3 runs 18 residues from the cysteine to the phenylalanine. Only the CDR3 DNA is retained, 54 bases long and in frame from the first base. V ends up 4 bases short and J 3 bases short, with an unmatched junction base count of 18. This clonotype was sampled from a female donor with multiple sclerosis, enrolled in a pregnancy study. The sequencing here drew on peripheral blood, taken in the second trimester of pregnancy. The V and J genes are TRBV5-6 and TRBJ1-2; a stretch of 7 junction bases matches TRBD1. The CDR3 sequence is CASSTPTSSGDRDYGYTF. The DNA reads as follows: TGTGCCAGCAGCACACCGACCTCATCCGGGGACAGAGACTATGGCTACACCTTC.